Below are 17 T cell receptor beta chains sequenced from a single sample in a study of CD8 T cells in Susac syndrome. Reverse transcription of 0.5 to 1 ug RNA was performed with random hexamers. Each CDR3 protein is one row after TCRdb ran MiXCR on the immunoSEQ multiplex PCR reads. The data contain about 180,000 distinct CDR3 sequences, roughly 95% of them singletons. Sequences were obtained from CD4+ T cells from PBMCs. These receptors were obtained from a human donor with Susac syndrome.

The sample holds one count of this clonotype. This chain connects TRBV12-3 or TRBV12-4 to TRBJ2-3; D is perhaps TRBD1 (6 bases). The germline V and J ends were trimmed by 5 bases and 1 base, with 13 bases remaining between them. The CDR3 totals 15 residues. The CDR3 loop reads CASSRDTGGTDTQYF. CDR3 bases: TGTGCCAGCAGTCGGGACACCGGCGGCACAGATACGCAGTATTTT.

The chain combines TRBV5-1 with TRBJ2-7; the D is unclear. CDR1 and CDR2 (germline): SGHRS, YFSETQ. The V gene lost 6 bases and the J gene lost 6 bases, with 13 bases spanning the gap. The CDR3 is 12 amino acids. The CDR3 nucleotides read TGCGCCAGCACCAATGACCCCTCCGAGCAGTACTTC. As protein: CASTNDPSEQYF.

The chain uses TRBV20-1 and TRBJ1-5, with D maybe TRBD1 (6 bases). From germline, CDR1 is DFQATT and CDR2 SNEGSKA (reference sequence). This CDR3 contains 13 residues. Trimming pared 5 bases from V and 3 bases from J, leaving 11 bases between. The CDR3 spells CSAGGQFNQPQHF. CDR3 bases: TGCAGTGCTGGAGGACAGTTCAATCAGCCCCAGCATTTT.

This chain joins TRBV9 and TRBJ2-5, with 10 nucleotides matching TRBD2. This CDR3 is 15 amino acids long. With V trimmed by 4 bases and J by 2 bases, 5 bases remained unmatched. The germline CDR1 and CDR2 sequences are SGDLS and YYNGEE. The CDR3 bases are TGTGCCAGCAGCCCCGGACTAGCGGCACAAGAGACCCAGTACTTC. Encoded protein: CASSPGLAAQETQYF.

This clonotype was observed a few times. The chain links TRBV29-1 to TRBJ2-3, with a weak D call TRBD2 (5 bases). This CDR3 is 12 amino acids long. Trimming removed 1 base from V and 3 bases from J, with 5 bases in between. Per germline, CDR1 SQVTM and CDR2 ANQGSEA. Written as DNA, the CDR3 is TGCAGCGTTGAAGGCGGGACAGATACGCAGTATTTT. Residues: CSVEGGTDTQYF.

The gene calls are TRBV7-2 and TRBJ2-7; D perhaps matches TRBD2 (7 bases). This CDR3 has 15 residues. Germline loops: CDR1 SGHTA, CDR2 FQGNSA. Trimming took 5 bases from V and 4 from J, leaving 18 bases between them. The CDR3 loop reads CASSGGARAPYEQYF. As DNA, the CDR3 is TGTGCCAGCAGCGGGGGGGCCAGGGCGCCTTACGAGCAGTACTTC.

The chain has TRBV24-1 and TRBJ2-1; 9 bases fit TRBD2. The CDR3 loop spans 18 amino acids. V gave up 3 bases and J gave up 3 bases; unmatched junction bases: 11. The germline CDR1 and CDR2 sequences are KGHDR and SFDVKD. The DNA of the CDR3 is TGTGCCACCAGTGATGGCAGGAGCGGGAGGTCGGGCTACAATGAGCAGTTCTTC. It specifies CATSDGRSGRSGYNEQFF.

The chain has TRBV20-1 and TRBJ1-5; D is undetermined. The germline CDR1 and CDR2 sequences are DFQATT and SNEGSKA (reference sequence). The CDR3 has 13 residues. V was trimmed by 0 bases and J by 4 bases, leaving 7 bases between them. The CDR3, as DNA: TGCAGTGCTAGAGATATGGTAAATCAGCCCCAGCATTTT. It yields the protein CSARDMVNQPQHF.

As DNA, the CDR3 is TGTGCCAGCAAACGCACAGATACGCAGTATTTT. It translates to CASKRTDTQYF. The chain has TRBV28 and TRBJ2-3, with D uncertain. Germline assignment: CDR1 MDHEN and CDR2 SYDVKM. This CDR3 has 11 residues. Trimming cost V 7 bases and J 1 base, with 3 bases left between them.

The chain uses TRBV20-1 and TRBJ2-7; 8 bases fit TRBD1. The CDR3 totals 15 residues. Trimming removed 3 bases from V and 0 bases from J; junction bases left unmatched: 7. Germline assignment: CDR1 DFQATT and CDR2 SNEGSKA (reference sequence). The CDR3 DNA follows: TGCAGTGCTAGTGACCACAGGGGGAGCTCCTACGAGCAGTACTTC. This codes for CSASDHRGSSYEQYF.

V is TRBV4-3 and J is TRBJ2-7; 8 nucleotides line up with TRBD1. The junction had 3 bases not matched to a gene; V was cut back by 0 bases and J by 2 bases. This CDR3 region has 15 residues. The germline CDR1 and CDR2 sequences are LGHNA and YSLEER. The chain's CDR3 is CASSQDTGGAYEQYF. The CDR3 DNA follows: TGCGCCAGCAGCCAAGATACAGGGGGTGCCTACGAGCAGTACTTC.

The CDR3 region has the DNA TGTGCCAGCAGCTTAGGGGACAGGGGCCCCTACGAGCAGTACTTC. Translation gives CASSLGDRGPYEQYF. The J gene is TRBJ2-7, the V gene TRBV7-2, with 10 bases aligning to TRBD1. V shed 1 base, J shed 2 bases, and the junction held 2 bases outside the gene matches. Germline loops: CDR1 SGHTA, CDR2 FQGNSA. The CDR3 is 15 residues long.

The chain links TRBV3-1 to TRBJ2-7, with a possible D match to TRBD2 (6 bases). Trimming stripped 0 bases from V and 5 bases from J, with 14 bases between. The CDR3 covers 15 residues. Germline V gene lookup returns CDR1 LGHDT and CDR2 YNNKEL (reference sequence). The CDR3 DNA sequence: TGTGCCAGCAGCCAAGACGGAACTAGCTATAACGAGCAGTACTTC. Translation gives CASSQDGTSYNEQYF.

V gene TRBV15 combines with J gene TRBJ2-7; 7 bases fit TRBD1. The CDR3 spans 15 residues. The V gene end was trimmed by 3 bases and the J gene end by 1 base; junction bases not matched to a gene: 6. CDR1 is LNHNV and CDR2 is YYDKDF in the germline V gene (reference sequence). CDR3 region: CATSSGQAPSYEQYV. The CDR3 DNA reads as TGTGCCACCAGCAGTGGACAGGCCCCGTCCTACGAGCAGTACGTC.

This chain joins TRBV5-6 and TRBJ1-5; 7 positions match TRBD1. Germline V gene sequence: CDR1 SGHDT, CDR2 YYEEEE. Trimming removed 3 bases from V and 6 bases from J; junction bases left unmatched: 6. This CDR3 contains 14 residues. CDR3 sequence reads: CASSSRGMSQPQHF. The CDR3, as DNA: TGTGCCAGCAGCTCCAGGGGGATGAGTCAGCCCCAGCATTTT.

This chain uses TRBV5-4 with TRBJ2-5; D might be TRBD2 (6 bases). CDR3 size: 13 residues. Per germline, CDR1 SGHNT and CDR2 YYREEE (reference sequence). Trimming removed 3 bases from V and 5 bases from J, with 11 bases in between. CDR3 region: CASSWGGGETQYF. The CDR3 DNA follows: TGTGCCAGCAGCTGGGGCGGAGGGGAGACCCAGTACTTC.

This clonotype is a singleton in its sample. The chain combines TRBV7-2 with TRBJ1-2, with TRBD1 identical over 8 bases. Trimming cost V 4 bases and J 4 bases; bases outside gene matches: 2. The CDR3 sequence is 13 residues long. CDR1 is SGHTA, CDR2 FQGNSA, per germline. Here the CDR3 reads CASSYGQGYGYTF. CDR3 coding DNA: TGTGCCAGCAGCTATGGACAGGGCTATGGCTACACCTTC. Complete variable domain (other parts from reference TRBV7-2 and TRBJ1-2): GAGVSQSPSNKVTEKGKDVELRCDPISGHTALYWYRQSLGQGLEFLIYFQGNSAPDKSGLPSDRFSAERTGGSVSTLTIQRTQQEDSAVYLCASSYGQGYGYTFGSGTRLTVV.